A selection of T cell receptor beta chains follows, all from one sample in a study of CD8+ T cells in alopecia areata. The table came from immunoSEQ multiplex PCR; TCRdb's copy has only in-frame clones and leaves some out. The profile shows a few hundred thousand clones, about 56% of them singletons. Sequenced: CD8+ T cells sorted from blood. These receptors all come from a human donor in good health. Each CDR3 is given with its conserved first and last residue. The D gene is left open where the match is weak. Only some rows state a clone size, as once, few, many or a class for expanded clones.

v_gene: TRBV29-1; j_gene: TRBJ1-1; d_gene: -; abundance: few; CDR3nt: TGCAGCGCCTTCGGGGATTCTGAAGCTTTCTTT; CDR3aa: CSAFGDSEAFF
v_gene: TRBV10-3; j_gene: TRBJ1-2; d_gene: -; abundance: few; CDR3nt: TGTGCCATCAGTGAGGACAGGTATGGCTACACCTTC; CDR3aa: CAISEDRYGYTF
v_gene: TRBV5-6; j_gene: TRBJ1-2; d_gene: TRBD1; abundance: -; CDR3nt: TGTGCCAGCAGCTTGACGGGGCAGGGGGCATACTATGGCTACACCTTC; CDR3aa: CASSLTGQGAYYGYTF
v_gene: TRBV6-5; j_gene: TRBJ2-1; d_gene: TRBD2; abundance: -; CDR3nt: TGTGCCAGCAGTCCACTAGCGGGGGGGTACAATGAGCAGTTCTTC; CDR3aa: CASSPLAGGYNEQFF
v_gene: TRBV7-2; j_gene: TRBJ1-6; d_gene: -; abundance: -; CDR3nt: TGTGCCAGCAGCTTAGAGACCTCACCCCTCCACTTT; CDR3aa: CASSLETSPLHF
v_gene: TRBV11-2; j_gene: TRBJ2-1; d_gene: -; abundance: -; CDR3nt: TGTGCCAGCAGCGTCGGTACGGGGGTTCTCAATGAGCAGTTCTTC; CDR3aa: CASSVGTGVLNEQFF
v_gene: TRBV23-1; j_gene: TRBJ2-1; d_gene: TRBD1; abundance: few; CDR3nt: TGCGCCAGCAGTCAACACCGGGACAGGGGAGCCAATGAGCAGTTCTTC; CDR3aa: CASSQHRDRGANEQFF
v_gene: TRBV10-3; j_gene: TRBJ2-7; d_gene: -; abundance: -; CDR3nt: TGTGCCATCAGTGAGGAAGGTTGGGGGGACGAGCAGTACTTC; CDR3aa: CAISEEGWGDEQYF
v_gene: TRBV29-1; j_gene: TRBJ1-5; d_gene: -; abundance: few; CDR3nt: TGCAGCGTTGTTGGGGGGCCCCAGCATTTT; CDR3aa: CSVVGGPQHF
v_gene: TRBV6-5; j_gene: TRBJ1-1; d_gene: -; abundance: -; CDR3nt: TGTGCCAGCAGTGTCAGGGGACCGAACACTGAAGCTTTCTTT; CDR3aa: CASSVRGPNTEAFF
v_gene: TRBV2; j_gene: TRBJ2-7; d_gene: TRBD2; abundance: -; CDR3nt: TGTGCCGCCGAGTCGGCTAGCGGGAGGAACAACTACGAGCAGTACTTC; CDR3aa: CAAESASGRNNYEQYF
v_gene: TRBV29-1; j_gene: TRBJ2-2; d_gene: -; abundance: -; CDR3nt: TGCAGCGTGCAAGTGGGGACCGGGGAGCTGTTTTTT; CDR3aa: CSVQVGTGELFF
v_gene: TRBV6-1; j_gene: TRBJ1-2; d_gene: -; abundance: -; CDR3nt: TGTGCCAGCAGTGAGGAACTATACTATGGCTACACCTTC; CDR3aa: CASSEELYYGYTF
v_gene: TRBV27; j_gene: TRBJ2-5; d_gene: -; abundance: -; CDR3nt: TGTGCCAGCAGTTTTCGGACGGAAGCCCAGTACTTC; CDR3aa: CASSFRTEAQYF
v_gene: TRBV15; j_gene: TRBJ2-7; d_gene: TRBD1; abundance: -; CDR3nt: TGTGCCACCAGCAGAGGCACAGGGGGGTATAACGAGCAGTACTTC; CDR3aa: CATSRGTGGYNEQYF
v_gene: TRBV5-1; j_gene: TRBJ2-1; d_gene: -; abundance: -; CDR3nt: TGCGCCAGCTATACAGGGAGCGCCTACAATGAGCAGTTCTTC; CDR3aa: CASYTGSAYNEQFF
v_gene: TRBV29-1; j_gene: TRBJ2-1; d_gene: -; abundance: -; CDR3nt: TGCAGCGTGGCCCGGGGTGAGCAGTTCTTC; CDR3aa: CSVARGEQFF
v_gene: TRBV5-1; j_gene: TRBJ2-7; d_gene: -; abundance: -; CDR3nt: TGCGCCAGCAGCGTTGACAGGTTCTTTTCCGAGCAGTACTTC; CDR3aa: CASSVDRFFSEQYF
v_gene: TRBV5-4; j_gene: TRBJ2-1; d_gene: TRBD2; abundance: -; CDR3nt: TGTGCCAGCAGCACCGGCCCCACTAGCGCTTCAACATTTGAGCAGTTCTTC; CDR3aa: CASSTGPTSASTFEQFF
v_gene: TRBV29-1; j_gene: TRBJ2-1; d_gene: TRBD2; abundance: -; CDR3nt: TGCAGCGTTGAGTCGGTAGCGGGGGGGCCTAATGAGCAGTTCTTC; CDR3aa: CSVESVAGGPNEQFF
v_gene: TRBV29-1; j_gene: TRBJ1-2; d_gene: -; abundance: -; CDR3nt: TGCAGCGTTGAATCAGGGACTAACTATGGCTACACCTTC; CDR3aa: CSVESGTNYGYTF
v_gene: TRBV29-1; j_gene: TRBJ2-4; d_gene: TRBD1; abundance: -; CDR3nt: TGCAGCGCCACAGGGGCAGGGGGCAAAAACATTCAGTACTTC; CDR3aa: CSATGAGGKNIQYF
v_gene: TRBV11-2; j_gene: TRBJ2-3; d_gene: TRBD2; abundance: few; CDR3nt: TGTGCCAGCAGCCGGCGGGCGGGGGAGCCAGATACGCAGTATTTT; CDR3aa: CASSRRAGEPDTQYF
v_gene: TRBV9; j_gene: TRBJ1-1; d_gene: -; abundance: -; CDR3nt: TGTGCCAGCAGCTCCGGCGGGAAGTCTGAAGCTTTCTTT; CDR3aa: CASSSGGKSEAFF
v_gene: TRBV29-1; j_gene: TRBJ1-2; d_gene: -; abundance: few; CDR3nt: TGCAGCGTTGAAGATCAGGGTGGCTACACCTTC; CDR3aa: CSVEDQGGYTF
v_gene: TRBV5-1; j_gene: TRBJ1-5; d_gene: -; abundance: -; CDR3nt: TGCGCCAGCAGCTTGGAGAGTGACGATCAGCCCCAGCATTTT; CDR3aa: CASSLESDDQPQHF
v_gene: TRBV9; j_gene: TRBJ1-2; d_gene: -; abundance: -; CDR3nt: TGTGCCAGCAGCCTCAGTACGGGCGGCTACACCTTC; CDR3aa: CASSLSTGGYTF
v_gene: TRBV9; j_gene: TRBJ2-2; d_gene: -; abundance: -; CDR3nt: TGTGCCGCCGCCCAGGGGAACACCGGGGAGCTGTTTTTT; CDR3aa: CAAAQGNTGELFF
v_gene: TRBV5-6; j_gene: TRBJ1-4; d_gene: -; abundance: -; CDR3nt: TGTGCCAGCAGCTTGGAGCGGGAAAAACTGTTTTTT; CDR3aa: CASSLEREKLFF
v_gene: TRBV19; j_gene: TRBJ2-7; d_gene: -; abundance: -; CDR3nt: TGTGCCAGTAGTTCGTGGACTAACGAGCAGTACTTC; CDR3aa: CASSSWTNEQYF
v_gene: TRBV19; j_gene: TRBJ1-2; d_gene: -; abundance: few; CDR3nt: TGTGCCAGTAGTATAGACAGGGGAGAGAAGCATGGCTACACCTTC; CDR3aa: CASSIDRGEKHGYTF
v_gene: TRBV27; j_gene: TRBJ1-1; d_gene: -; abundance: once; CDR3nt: TGTGCCAGTCGACCCCCCTGGGGGGCCTCAAGCGGGAACACTGAAGCTTTCTTT; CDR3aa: CASRPPWGASSGNTEAFF
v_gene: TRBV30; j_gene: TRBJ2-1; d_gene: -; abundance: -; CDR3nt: TGTGCCTGGAGTGTATTGCAGAGCTCCTACAATGAGCAGTTCTTC; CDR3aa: CAWSVLQSSYNEQFF
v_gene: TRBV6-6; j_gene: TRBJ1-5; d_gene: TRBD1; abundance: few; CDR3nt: TGTGCCAGCAGCGTACGACAGGGAACCAATCAGCCCCAGCATTTT; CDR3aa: CASSVRQGTNQPQHF
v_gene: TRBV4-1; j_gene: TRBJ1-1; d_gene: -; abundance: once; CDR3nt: TGCGCCAGCAGCCTCCAGGGCGGGGGGACTGAAGCTTTCTTT; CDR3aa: CASSLQGGGTEAFF
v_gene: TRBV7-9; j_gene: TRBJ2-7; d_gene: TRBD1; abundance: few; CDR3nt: TGTGCCAGCAGCACGACGGACAGGGGGCCGGGGTCCTACGAGCAGTACTTC; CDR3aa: CASSTTDRGPGSYEQYF
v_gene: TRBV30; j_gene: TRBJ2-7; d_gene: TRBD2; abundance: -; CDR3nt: TGTGCCTGGAGTACCGAGCCTAGCGGGGCATACGAGCAGTACTTC; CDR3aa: CAWSTEPSGAYEQYF
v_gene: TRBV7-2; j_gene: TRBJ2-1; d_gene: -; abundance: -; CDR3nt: TGTGCCAGCAGCACCCGGGGTTGGGGAAATGAGCAGTTCTTC; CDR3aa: CASSTRGWGNEQFF
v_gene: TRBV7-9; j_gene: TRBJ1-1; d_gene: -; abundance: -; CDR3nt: TGTGCCAGCAGCTTTTGGGCTACTGAAGCTTTCTTT; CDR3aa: CASSFWATEAFF
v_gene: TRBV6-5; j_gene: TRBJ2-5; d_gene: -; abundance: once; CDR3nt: TGTGCCAGCAGTCACTTAACCACCCTCCAAGAGACCCAGTACTTC; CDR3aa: CASSHLTTLQETQYF
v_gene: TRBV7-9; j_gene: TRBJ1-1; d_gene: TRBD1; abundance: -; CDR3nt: TGTGCCAGCAGTTCCAATCAGGGGGCCACTGAAGCTTTCTTT; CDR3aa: CASSSNQGATEAFF
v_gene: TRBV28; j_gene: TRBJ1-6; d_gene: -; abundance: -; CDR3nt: TGTGCCAGCAGCGAGGGACCGTTGAATTCACCCCTCCACTTT; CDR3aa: CASSEGPLNSPLHF
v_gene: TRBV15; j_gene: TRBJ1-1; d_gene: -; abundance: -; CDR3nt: TGTGCCACCAGCAGCTCCGGTGTAGCTGAAGCTTTCTTT; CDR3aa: CATSSSGVAEAFF
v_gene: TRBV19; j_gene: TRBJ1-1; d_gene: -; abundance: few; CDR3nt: TGTGCCAGTAGTATGTCGGCAACCTACCTGAACACTGAAGCTTTCTTT; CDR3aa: CASSMSATYLNTEAFF
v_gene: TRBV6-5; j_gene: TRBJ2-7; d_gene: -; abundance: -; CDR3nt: TGTGCCAGCAGTTACGGGGGCTGGGGCGAGCAGTACTTC; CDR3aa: CASSYGGWGEQYF
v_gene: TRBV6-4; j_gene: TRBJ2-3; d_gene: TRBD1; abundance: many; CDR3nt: TGTGCCAGCAGTGATCAATCGACAGGGAGCACAGATACGCAGTATTTT; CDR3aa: CASSDQSTGSTDTQYF
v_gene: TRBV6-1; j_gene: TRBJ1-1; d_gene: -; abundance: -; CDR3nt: TGTGCCAGCCAAGGGGCGGGCGGGTTGGACACTGAAGCTTTCTTT; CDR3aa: CASQGAGGLDTEAFF
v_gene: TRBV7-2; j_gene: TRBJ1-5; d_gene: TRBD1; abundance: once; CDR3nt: TGTGCCAGCAGTCTCTCAACCCCCGGGACAGGAGATCAGCCCCAGCATTTT; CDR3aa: CASSLSTPGTGDQPQHF
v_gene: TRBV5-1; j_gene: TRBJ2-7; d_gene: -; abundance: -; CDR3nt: TGCGCCAGCAGCTTGGTCATGAGCGAGCAGTACTTC; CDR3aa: CASSLVMSEQYF